A single sample is the source of the 12 T cell receptor beta chains below, sequenced in a study of blood T cell repertoires in COVID-19. This table comes from immunoSEQ multiplex PCR, and its TCRdb copy is limited to in-frame clones, with some not included. The table includes a few hundred thousand clones, around 90% detected once. Sample: peripheral blood. These TCRs come from a man in his 60s with acute or convalescent COVID-19.

This chain joins TRBV6-5 and TRBJ2-3, with 8 bases aligning to TRBD2. CDR1 and CDR2 from the germline V gene are MNHEY and SVGAGI. The CDR3 contains 15 residues. J was trimmed by 6 bases and V by 5 bases; bases with no gene match: 10. The CDR3 region has the DNA TGTGCCAGCAGTCTGCAGGCGGGGGGAGCGGATACGCAGTATTTT. This encodes CASSLQAGGADTQYF.

The rearrangement links TRBV6-6 to TRBJ2-3; TRBD1 might be the D (6 bases). Trimming cost V 4 bases and J 0 bases, with 11 bases left between them. This CDR3 spans 15 amino acids. The germline gives CDR1 MNHNY, CDR2 SVGAGI (reference sequence). The CDR3 is CASSSGTSSTDTQYF. The CDR3 DNA reads as TGTGCCAGCAGTTCCGGGACATCTAGCACAGATACGCAGTATTTT.

The CDR3 reads CASSWGLPSGGAPFF. Written as DNA, the CDR3 is TGCGCCAGCAGCTGGGGACTCCCTAGCGGGGGGGCGCCGTTCTTC. V usage is TRBV5-1 and J usage is TRBJ2-1; 12 nucleotides line up with TRBD2. J lost 15 bases, V lost 3 bases, and 13 bases had no gene match. The CDR3 has 15 residues. Germline V lookup: CDR1 SGHRS, CDR2 YFSETQ.

This clone was seen only a few times. The V call is TRBV24-1, the J call TRBJ1-5; D gene unclear. V was clipped by 4 bases and J by 3 bases, with 9 bases between them. Germline V gene lookup returns CDR1 KGHDR and CDR2 SFDVKD. The CDR3 is 14 residues long. The CDR3 sequence is CATSDPGSNQPQHF. In DNA, the CDR3 is TGTGCCACCAGTGACCCAGGATCCAATCAGCCCCAGCATTTT.

This chain uses TRBV7-5 with TRBJ2-6; TRBD1 is the table's D call, not checked against the DNA. TRBV7-5 constitutes a pseudogene. The CDR3 covers 19 residues. The CDR3 loop reads CARIKGNSRAGSGANVLTF. The CDR3 DNA is TGTGCCAGAATTAAAGGAAACAGCCGTGCTGGCTCTGGGGCCAACGTCCTGACTTTC.

This clone was recorded once. The chain employs TRBV4-1 and TRBJ1-1; tentative D call: TRBD1 (5 bases). V lost 0 bases and J 4 bases, leaving 9 bases between the germline ends. The CDR3 runs to 14 residues. Germline V gene sequence: CDR1 MGHRA, CDR2 YSYEKL. CDR3 protein: CASSQDRVGTEAFF. Here the CDR3 DNA reads TGCGCCAGCAGCCAAGACAGGGTAGGCACTGAAGCTTTCTTT.

This chain connects TRBV5-8 to TRBJ2-7, with TRBD1 as a possible D gene (6 bases). The germline gives CDR1 SGHTS, CDR2 YDEGEE. The CDR3 runs to 13 residues. Trimming took off 6 bases at V and 3 bases at J, with 13 bases between the two ends. The CDR3: CASINPGHYEQYF. The CDR3 nucleotides read TGTGCCAGCATTAATCCGGGACACTACGAGCAGTACTTC. Full variable domain (missing parts from reference TRBV5-8 and TRBJ2-7): EAGVTQSPTHLIKTRGQQATLRCSPISGHTSVYWYQQALGLGLQFLLWYDEGEERNRGNFPPRFSGRQFPNYSSELNVNALELEDSALYLCASINPGHYEQYFGPGTRLTVT.

The rearrangement joins TRBV7-2 to TRBJ2-7, with TRBD1 identical over 11 bases. From germline, CDR1 is SGHTA and CDR2 FQGNSA. This CDR3 comprises 13 residues. The V gene end was trimmed by 8 bases and the J gene end by 2 bases; junction bases not matched to a gene: 2. In nucleotides, the CDR3 is TGTGCCAGCGGACAGGGGGCTGCCTACGAGCAGTACTTC. Translating it yields CASGQGAAYEQYF.

The CDR3 nucleotides are TGTGCCAGTGGCCAGACAGGGGTTAGCACAGATACGCAGTATTTT. Amino acid sequence: CASGQTGVSTDTQYF. The chain uses TRBV19 and TRBJ2-3; 8 nucleotides line up with TRBD1. V lost 8 bases and J lost 0; bases outside the gene matches: 7. The CDR3 spans 15 residues. Germline V gene data show CDR1 as LNHDA and CDR2 as SQIVND (reference sequence).

The V call is TRBV25-1, the J call TRBJ2-7; weak D call: TRBD1 (6 bases). This CDR3 region has 16 residues. Trimming removed 1 base at V and 1 base at J, with 14 bases between. Germline loops: CDR1 MGHDK, CDR2 SYGVNS. CDR3 sequence reads: CASSEFGTPSSYEQYF. CDR3 nucleotides: TGTGCCAGCAGTGAATTTGGGACACCCTCTTCCTACGAGCAGTACTTC.

J is TRBJ2-5 and V is TRBV5-1; TRBD1 agrees at 8 bases. With V trimmed by 1 base and J by 6 bases, 8 bases remained unmatched. Per germline, CDR1 SGHRS and CDR2 YFSETQ. The CDR3 totals 15 residues. The CDR3 loop is CASSLSAGGAKTQYF. DNA for the CDR3: TGCGCCAGCAGCTTGAGCGCAGGGGGCGCAAAGACCCAGTACTTC.

This rearrangement joins TRBV9 to TRBJ2-3, with D perhaps matching TRBD1 (5 bases). V was pared by 0 bases and J by 2 bases, with 10 bases between. CDR1 is SGDLS, CDR2 YYNGEE, per germline. This CDR3 contains 15 residues. The CDR3 reads CASSVGGAVTDTQYF. The CDR3 DNA is TGTGCCAGCAGCGTAGGTGGGGCGGTCACAGATACGCAGTATTTT.